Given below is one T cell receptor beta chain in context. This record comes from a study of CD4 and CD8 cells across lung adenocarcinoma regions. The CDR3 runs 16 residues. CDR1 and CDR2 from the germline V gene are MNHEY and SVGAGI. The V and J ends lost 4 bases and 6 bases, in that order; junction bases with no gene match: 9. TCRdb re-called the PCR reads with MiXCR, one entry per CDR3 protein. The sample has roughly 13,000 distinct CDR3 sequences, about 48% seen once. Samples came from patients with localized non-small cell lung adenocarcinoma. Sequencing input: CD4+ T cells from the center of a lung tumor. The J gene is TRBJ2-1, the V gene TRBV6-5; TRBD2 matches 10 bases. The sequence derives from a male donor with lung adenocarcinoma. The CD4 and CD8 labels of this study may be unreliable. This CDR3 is CASSSLGSGRRNEQFF. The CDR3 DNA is TGTGCCAGCAGTTCCCTAGGTAGCGGGAGGCGCAATGAGCAGTTCTTC.